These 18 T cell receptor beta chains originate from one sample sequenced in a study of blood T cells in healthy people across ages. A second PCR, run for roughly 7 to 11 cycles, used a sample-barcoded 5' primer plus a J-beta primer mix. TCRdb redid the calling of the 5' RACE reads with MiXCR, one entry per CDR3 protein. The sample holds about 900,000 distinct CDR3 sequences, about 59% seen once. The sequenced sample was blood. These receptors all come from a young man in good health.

CDR3 region: CASSPPGPRYNEQFF. The CDR3 bases are TGTGCCAGCTCACCACCGGGACCCCGCTACAATGAGCAGTTCTTC. The chain couples TRBV18 to TRBJ2-1; D may match TRBD1 or TRBD2 (5 bases each). V was shortened by 0 bases and J by 3 bases, with 9 bases between the two germline ends. The germline V gene has CDR1 KGHSH and CDR2 LQKENI. This CDR3 has 15 amino acids. The whole variable domain, remainder taken from reference TRBV18 and TRBJ2-1, is NAGVMQNPRHLVRRRGQEARLRCSPMKGHSHVYWYRQLPEEGLKFMVYLQKENIIDESGMPKERFSAEFPKEGPSILRIQQVVRGDSAAYFCASSPPGPRYNEQFFGPGTRLTVL.

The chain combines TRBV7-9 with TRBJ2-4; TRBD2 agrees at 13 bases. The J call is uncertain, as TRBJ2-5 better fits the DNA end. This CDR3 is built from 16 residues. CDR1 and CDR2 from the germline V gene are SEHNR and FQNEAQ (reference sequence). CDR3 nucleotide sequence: TGTGCCAGCAGCACCCCGACTAGCGGGGGGCAAGAGACCCAGTACTTC. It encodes CASSTPTSGGQETQYF.

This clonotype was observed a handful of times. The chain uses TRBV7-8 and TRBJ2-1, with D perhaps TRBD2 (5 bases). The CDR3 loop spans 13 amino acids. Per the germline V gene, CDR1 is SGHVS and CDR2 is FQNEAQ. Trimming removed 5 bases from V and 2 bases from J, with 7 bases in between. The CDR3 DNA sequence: TGTGCCAGCAGCATCGGGACCTACAATGAGCAGTTCTTC. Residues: CASSIGTYNEQFF.

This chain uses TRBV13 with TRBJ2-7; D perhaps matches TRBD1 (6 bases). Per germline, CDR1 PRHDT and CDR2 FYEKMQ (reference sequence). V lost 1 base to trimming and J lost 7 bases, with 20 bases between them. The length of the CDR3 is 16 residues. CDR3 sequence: CASSLVAGAKYNEQYF. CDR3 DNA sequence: TGTGCCAGCAGCTTAGTCGCAGGGGCCAAATACAATGAGCAGTACTTC.

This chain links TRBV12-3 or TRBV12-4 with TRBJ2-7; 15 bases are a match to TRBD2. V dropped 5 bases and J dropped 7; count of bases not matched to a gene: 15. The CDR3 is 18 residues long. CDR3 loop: CASSPSSRTSGGAGEQYF. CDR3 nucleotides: TGTGCCAGCAGTCCTTCATCCCGGACTAGCGGGGGGGCGGGTGAGCAGTACTTC.

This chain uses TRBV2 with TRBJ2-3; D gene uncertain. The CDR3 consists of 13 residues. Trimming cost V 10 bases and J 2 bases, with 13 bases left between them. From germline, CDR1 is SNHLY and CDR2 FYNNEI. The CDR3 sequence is CAISDGDTDTQYF. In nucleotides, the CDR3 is TGTGCCATCTCGGACGGAGACACAGATACGCAGTATTTT.

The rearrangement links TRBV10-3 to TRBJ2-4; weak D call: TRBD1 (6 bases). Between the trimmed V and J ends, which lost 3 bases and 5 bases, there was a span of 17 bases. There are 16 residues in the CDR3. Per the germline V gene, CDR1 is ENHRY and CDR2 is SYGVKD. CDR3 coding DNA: TGTGCCATCAGTGAATCAGGGGATGACGCCGAAAACATTCAGTACTTC. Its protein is CAISESGDDAENIQYF.

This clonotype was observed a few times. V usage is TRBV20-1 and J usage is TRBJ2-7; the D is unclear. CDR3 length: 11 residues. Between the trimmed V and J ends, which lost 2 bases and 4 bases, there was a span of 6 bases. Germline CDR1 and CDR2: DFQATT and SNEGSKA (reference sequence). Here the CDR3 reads CSARLVYEQYF. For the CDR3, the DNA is TGCAGTGCTAGACTCGTGTACGAGCAGTACTTC.

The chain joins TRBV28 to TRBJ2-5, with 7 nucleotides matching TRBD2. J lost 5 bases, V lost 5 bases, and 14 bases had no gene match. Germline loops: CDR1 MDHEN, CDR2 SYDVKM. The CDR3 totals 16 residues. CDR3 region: CASSPQRGEGRETQYF. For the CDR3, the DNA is TGTGCCAGCAGTCCCCAGCGGGGTGAGGGCCGGGAGACCCAGTACTTC.

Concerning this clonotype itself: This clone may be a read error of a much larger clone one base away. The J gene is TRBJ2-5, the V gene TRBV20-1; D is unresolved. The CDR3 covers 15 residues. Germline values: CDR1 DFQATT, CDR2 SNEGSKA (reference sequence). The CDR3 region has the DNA TGCAGTGCTAGAGATGGGAAAGAGGCGCAAGAGACCCTGTACTTC. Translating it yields CSARDGKEAQETLYF.

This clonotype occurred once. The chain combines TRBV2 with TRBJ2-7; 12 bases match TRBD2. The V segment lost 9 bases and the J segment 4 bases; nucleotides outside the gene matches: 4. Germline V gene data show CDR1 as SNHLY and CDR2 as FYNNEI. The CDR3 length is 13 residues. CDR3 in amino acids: CASGLAGLYEQYF. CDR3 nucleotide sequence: TGTGCCAGTGGACTAGCGGGGCTTTACGAGCAGTACTTC.

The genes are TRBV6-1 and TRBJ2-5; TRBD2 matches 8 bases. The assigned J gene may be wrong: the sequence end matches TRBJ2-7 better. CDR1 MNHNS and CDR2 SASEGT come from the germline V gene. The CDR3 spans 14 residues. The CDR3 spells CASSERGGDDEQYF. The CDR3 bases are TGTGCCAGCAGTGAACGGGGGGGCGACGACGAGCAGTACTTC.

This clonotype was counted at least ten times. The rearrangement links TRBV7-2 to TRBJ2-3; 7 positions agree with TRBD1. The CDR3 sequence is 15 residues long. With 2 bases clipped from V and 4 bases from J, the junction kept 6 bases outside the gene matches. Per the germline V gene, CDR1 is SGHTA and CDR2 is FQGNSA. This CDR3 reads CASSLMGRGPDTQYF. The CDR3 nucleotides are TGTGCCAGCAGCTTAATGGGAAGGGGGCCAGATACGCAGTATTTT.

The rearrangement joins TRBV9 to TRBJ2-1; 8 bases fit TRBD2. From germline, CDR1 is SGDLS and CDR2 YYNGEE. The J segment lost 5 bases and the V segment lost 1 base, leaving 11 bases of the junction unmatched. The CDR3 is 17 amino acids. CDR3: CASSVQAGATSNNEQFF. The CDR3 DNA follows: TGTGCCAGCAGCGTACAAGCGGGGGCCACCTCAAACAATGAGCAGTTCTTC.

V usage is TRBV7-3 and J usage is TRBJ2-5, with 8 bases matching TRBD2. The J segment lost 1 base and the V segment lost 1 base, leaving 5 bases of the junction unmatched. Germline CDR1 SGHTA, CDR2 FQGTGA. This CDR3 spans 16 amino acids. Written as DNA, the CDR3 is TGTGCCAGCAGCTTAATTAGGGCGGGGGGCCAAGAGACCCAGTACTTC. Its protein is CASSLIRAGGQETQYF.

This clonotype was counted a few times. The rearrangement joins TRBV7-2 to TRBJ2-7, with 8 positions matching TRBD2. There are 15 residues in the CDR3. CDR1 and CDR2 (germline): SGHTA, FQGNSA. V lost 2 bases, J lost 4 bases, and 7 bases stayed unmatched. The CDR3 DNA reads TGTGCCAGCAGCTTACTCAGATCGGGAGGGTACGAGCAGTACTTC. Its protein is CASSLLRSGGYEQYF.

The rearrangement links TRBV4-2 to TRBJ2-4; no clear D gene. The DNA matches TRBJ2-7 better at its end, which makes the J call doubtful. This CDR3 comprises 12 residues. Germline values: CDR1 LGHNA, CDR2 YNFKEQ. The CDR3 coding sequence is TGTGCCAGCAGCCCAGACGCCTACGAGCAGTACTTC. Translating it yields CASSPDAYEQYF.

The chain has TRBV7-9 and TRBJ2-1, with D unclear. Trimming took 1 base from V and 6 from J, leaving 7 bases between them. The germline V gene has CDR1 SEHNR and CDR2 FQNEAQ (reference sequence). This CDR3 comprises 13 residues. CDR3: CASSLGFVNEQFF. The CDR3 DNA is TGTGCCAGCAGCTTAGGCTTCGTCAATGAGCAGTTCTTC. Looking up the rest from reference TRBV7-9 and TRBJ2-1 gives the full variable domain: DTGVSQNPRHKITKRGQNVTFRCDPISEHNRLYWYRQTLGQGPEFLTYFQNEAQLEKSRLLSDRFSAERPKGSFSTLEIQRTEQGDSAMYLCASSLGFVNEQFFGPGTRLTVL.